The rows below give T cell receptor beta chains drawn from one sample of a study of T cell responses to AZD1222 COVID-19 vaccine. Method: immunoSEQ multiplex PCR; TCRdb's copy keeps in-frame clones and lacks some. This sample carries approximately 150,000 clones, approximately 90% of them seen once, and the ten largest clones take about 1%. The sample in question was peripheral blood, obtained 28 days after the second AZD1222 dose. The receptors derive from an adult who received the AZD1222 COVID-19 vaccine. Each CDR3 is given with its conserved first and last residue. D genes are given only for firm matches. Size is omitted from some rows. Given values are once, few, many or a class for expanded clones.

>TRBV6-5|TRBD1|NA|TRBJ1-2
TGTGCCAGCAGTTACATCGGCAGGGGGCGAAGCTACACCTTC
CASSYIGRGRSYTF
>TRBV19|NA|NA|TRBJ2-3
TGTGCCAGTAGTATACCTTGGTCGGATACGCAGTATTTT
CASSIPWSDTQYF
>TRBV19|TRBD2|once|TRBJ2-5
TGTGCCAGTAGTTTTGGACTAGCGGGGGGCGGGGAGACCCAGTACTTC
CASSFGLAGGGETQYF
>TRBV27|NA|NA|TRBJ2-3
TGTGCCAGCAGTATTCTGGGAGTAGGGTCTAGCACAGATACGCAGTATTTT
CASSILGVGSSTDTQYF
>TRBV7-6|NA|NA|TRBJ2-3
TGTGCCAGCAGCTTAGATCTCACCGGGGGACCCACAGATACGCAGTATTTT
CASSLDLTGGPTDTQYF
>TRBV5-1|NA|NA|TRBJ2-2
TGCGCCAGCAGTCCCGACAGGCCGAACACCGGGGAGCTGTTTTTT
CASSPDRPNTGELFF
>TRBV2|TRBD1|NA|TRBJ1-4
TGTGCCAGCAGTGAACGGGCAGGGGGCTATGAAAAACTGTTTTTT
CASSERAGGYEKLFF
>TRBV15|NA|NA|TRBJ1-4
TGTGCCACCAGCAGAGATTATTACGGCCTTAATGATAAACTGTTTTTT
CATSRDYYGLNDKLFF
>TRBV27|TRBD2|once|TRBJ2-3
TGTGCCAGCAGTTTATCCTTAGCGGGGGGAGGCACAGATACGCAGTATTTT
CASSLSLAGGGTDTQYF
>TRBV6-5|TRBD1|NA|TRBJ1-2
TGTGCCAGCAGACCAGGGGGCAACTATGGCTACACCTTC
CASRPGGNYGYTF
>TRBV14|NA|NA|TRBJ1-1
TGTGCCAGCAGCCGGACGGGTGAAGCTTTCTTT
CASSRTGEAFF
>TRBV19|TRBD1|NA|TRBJ1-3
TGTGCCAGTGGACAGGGGGAAACAACTGGAAACACCATATATTTT
CASGQGETTGNTIYF
>TRBV10-3|NA|NA|TRBJ1-2
TGTGCCATCAGTGAGGTCCGGGGTATGGATGGCTACACCTTC
CAISEVRGMDGYTF
>TRBV9|NA|NA|TRBJ1-6
TGTGCCAGCAGCGTAGGAAGGATTGGAACGGGTAATTCACCCCTCCACTTT
CASSVGRIGTGNSPLHF
>TRBV4-1|TRBD1|NA|TRBJ1-1
TGCGCCAGCAGCCAAGCTGGACAGGGTGCGAACACTGAAGCTTTCTTT
CASSQAGQGANTEAFF
>TRBV9|NA|NA|TRBJ1-6
TGTGCCAGCAGCGTAGATTCAGGGAGCTCCTATAATTCACCCCTCCACTTT
CASSVDSGSSYNSPLHF
>TRBV19|NA|NA|TRBJ1-1
TGTGCCAGTAGTATAAGTCGCGGCACTGAAGCTTTCTTT
CASSISRGTEAFF
>TRBV5-1|NA|NA|TRBJ1-6
TGCGCCAGCAAGAGGGGGAGCTCCTATAATTCACCCCTCCACTTT
CASKRGSSYNSPLHF
>TRBV6-5|NA|NA|TRBJ2-6
TGTGCCACCAAGGCGGTCTCTGGGGCCAACGTCCTGACTTTC
CATKAVSGANVLTF
>TRBV19|NA|NA|TRBJ1-1
TGTGCCAGTAGTAGGACAGAGAACACTGAAGCTTTCTTT
CASSRTENTEAFF
>TRBV20-1|NA|NA|TRBJ1-1
TGCAGTGCTAGTAATGTGAACACTGAAGCTTTCTTT
CSASNVNTEAFF
>TRBV4-1|NA|NA|TRBJ1-5
TGCGCCAGCAGCCAAGAGAGTGACCCAAATCAGCCCCAGCATTTT
CASSQESDPNQPQHF
>TRBV5-6|NA|NA|TRBJ1-3
TGTGCCAGCAGCTCACTTCTCAGCTCTGGAAACACCATATATTTT
CASSSLLSSGNTIYF
>TRBV2|NA|once|TRBJ1-4
TGTGCCAGCAGTGGCAGGGATGGAAAACTGTTTTTT
CASSGRDGKLFF